This TCR beta chain appears in the sequencing data of a study of T cells after yellow fever vaccination. TCRdb redid the calling of the 5' RACE reads with MiXCR, one entry per CDR3 protein. The sample lists under 400,000 distinct CDR3 sequences, 11% occurring once. Germline CDR1 and CDR2: SGHRS and YFSETQ. This CDR3 has 11 residues. V shed 5 bases, J shed 8 bases, and the junction held 4 bases outside the gene matches. General study findings and limits: The CD4 and CD8 compartments had a small share of their clonotypes in common. Compared with primary, the secondary response was weaker and peaked at day 5, not 15.

This clonotype was seen a few times. Its antigen remains unknown. This TCR was sampled from a young man who received the YFV17D yellow fever vaccine. Sequencing was performed on PBMCs, taken on the day of the first yellow fever vaccination. The chain recombines TRBV5-1 with TRBJ2-7, with 7 bases aligning to TRBD1. The CDR3 protein is CASRRDSQQYF. In DNA form, the CDR3 reads TGCGCCAGCAGACGGGACAGCCAGCAGTACTTC.